This T cell receptor beta chain emerged from a study of identical twins. TCRdb reanalysed the 5' RACE reads using MiXCR and keeps one entry per CDR3 protein. The data hold 210,000 or so distinct CDR3 sequences, with more than 6.5% observed a single time. This clonotype was observed a handful of times. Relative to the germline gene, one junction end is altered; a read error may explain this. The same sample was also studied in work on yellow fever vaccine responses in identical twins.

This clonotype was obtained from a woman under 30 in good health. Sequencing was carried out using memory (CD45RO+) T cells sorted from blood.

DNA for the CDR3: TGTGCCATCAGTAAGTCACAGGGGAATAATGAAAAACTGTTTTTT. It yields the protein CAISKSQGNNEKLFF. The rearrangement joins TRBV10-3 to TRBJ1-4, with 7 bases fitting TRBD1. This CDR3 contains 15 residues. Germline CDR1 ENHRY, CDR2 SYGVKD.